One sample yielded the 27 T cell receptor beta chains listed below, sequenced in a study of T cell changes during pregnancy in multiple sclerosis. TCRdb's table, derived via immunoSEQ multiplex PCR, lists solely in-frame clones and lacks some. This table holds roughly 110,000 clones, roughly 89% found once. The sequenced sample was peripheral blood, obtained before pregnancy. All receptors come from a female donor with multiple sclerosis, enrolled in a pregnancy study.

This chain links TRBV19 with TRBJ1-4; 8 bases line up with TRBD1. The CDR3 covers 17 residues. V dropped 1 base and J dropped 7; count of bases not matched to a gene: 11. The V gene's germline CDR1 is LNHDA and CDR2 SQIVND (reference sequence). CDR3 sequence: CASSIGPLRGRVEKLFF. The CDR3 DNA sequence: TGTGCCAGTAGTATAGGACCCCTCAGGGGGCGGGTTGAAAAACTGTTTTTT.

J is TRBJ2-3 and V is TRBV7-9, with 10 nucleotides matching TRBD2. Germline V gives CDR1 SEHNR, CDR2 FQNEAQ (reference sequence). The CDR3 totals 17 residues. With V trimmed by 2 bases and J by 0 bases, 5 bases remained unmatched. The CDR3 DNA sequence: TGTGCCAGCAGCTTAAAGCGGGAGGGTGATAGCACAGATACGCAGTATTTT. Translating it yields CASSLKREGDSTDTQYF.

The chain couples TRBV5-1 to TRBJ1-2, with 9 bases fitting TRBD1. Germline CDR1 is SGHRS and CDR2 is YFSETQ. CDR3 length equals 13 residues. The V gene end was trimmed by 2 bases and the J gene end by 6 bases; junction bases not matched to a gene: 2. The CDR3 DNA follows: TGCGCCAGCAGCTTTGGGACAGGGAATGGCTACACCTTC. Its translation is CASSFGTGNGYTF. The whole variable domain, filled in from reference TRBV5-1 and TRBJ1-2, reads KAGVTQTPRYLIKTRGQQVTLSCSPISGHRSVSWYQQTPGQGLQFLFEYFSETQRNKGNFPGRFSGRQFSNSRSEMNVSTLELGDSALYLCASSFGTGNGYTFGSGTRLTVV.

This clone appeared a few times. The V and J genes are TRBV5-5 and TRBJ2-7, with D perhaps TRBD2 (7 bases). The V end lost 4 bases, the J end lost 2 bases, and 22 bases lay between the germline ends. The germline V gene has CDR1 SGHKS and CDR2 YYEKEE (reference sequence). This CDR3 contains 17 residues. This CDR3 is CASSPGYIRGATYEQYF. The CDR3 coding sequence is TGTGCCAGCAGCCCCGGTTATATACGGGGGGCGACCTACGAGCAGTACTTC.

The rearrangement uses TRBV7-9 and TRBJ1-5, with D tentatively TRBD1 (5 bases). Germline values: CDR1 SEHNR, CDR2 FQNEAQ (reference sequence). The length of the CDR3 is 16 residues. V gave up 5 bases and J gave up 2 bases, with 16 bases separating them. The CDR3 is CASSRMAGVGNQPQHF. The CDR3 DNA reads as TGTGCCAGCAGCCGTATGGCGGGGGTCGGCAATCAGCCCCAGCATTTT. Drawing the rest from reference TRBV7-9 and TRBJ1-5, the complete variable domain is DTGVSQNPRHKITKRGQNVTFRCDPISEHNRLYWYRQTLGQGPEFLTYFQNEAQLEKSRLLSDRFSAERPKGSFSTLEIQRTEQGDSAMYLCASSRMAGVGNQPQHFGDGTRLSIL.

The chain links TRBV2 to TRBJ2-3; TRBD2 agrees at 14 bases. The V gene end was trimmed by 3 bases and the J gene end by 4 bases; junction bases not matched to a gene: 3. The CDR3 spans 16 residues. The germline CDR1 and CDR2 sequences are SNHLY and FYNNEI. CDR3 sequence: CASSDGTSGGPDTQYF. CDR3 nucleotides: TGTGCCAGCAGTGACGGGACTAGCGGGGGTCCAGATACGCAGTATTTT.

The chain recombines TRBV6-6 with TRBJ2-1; D is undetermined. V was shortened by 8 bases and J by 4 bases, with 9 bases between the two germline ends. There are 12 residues in the CDR3. Germline assignment: CDR1 MNHNY and CDR2 SVGAGI (reference sequence). The CDR3 DNA is TGTGCCAGCGGATCCAGGTACAATGAGCAGTTCTTC. Its translation is CASGSRYNEQFF.

The chain combines TRBV15 with TRBJ2-2; 11 nucleotides agree with TRBD2. From germline, CDR1 is LNHNV and CDR2 YYDKDF (reference sequence). The CDR3 runs to 17 residues. V shed 1 base and J 3 bases; nucleotides not matched to a gene: 4. CDR3 sequence reads: CATSRGSGLADTGELFF. CDR3 DNA sequence: TGTGCCACCAGCAGAGGGTCGGGACTAGCGGACACCGGGGAGCTGTTTTTT.

The chain recombines TRBV5-5 with TRBJ2-2, with D perhaps TRBD1 (6 bases). There are 15 residues in the CDR3. Germline assignment: CDR1 SGHKS and CDR2 YYEKEE (reference sequence). The ends were cut back, 0 bases at V and 5 bases at J, with 11 bases in the middle. In DNA form, the CDR3 reads TGTGCCAGCAGCTTGGAGGCAGGGGTGACCGGGGAGCTGTTTTTT. This sequence encodes CASSLEAGVTGELFF.

V is TRBV7-9 and J is TRBJ2-3; D perhaps matches TRBD2 (5 bases). The V gene lost 4 bases and the J gene lost 10 bases, with 12 bases spanning the gap. The CDR3 totals 12 residues. From germline, CDR1 is SEHNR and CDR2 FQNEAQ (reference sequence). The CDR3 loop is CASSYPGRPQYF. DNA for the CDR3: TGTGCCAGCAGCTATCCGGGGAGACCGCAGTATTTT.

The chain has TRBV19 and TRBJ2-3; 8 nucleotides match TRBD2. Germline values: CDR1 LNHDA, CDR2 SQIVND (reference sequence). The CDR3 extends over 17 amino acids. The ends lost 5 bases at V and 1 base at J; junction bases unmatched: 11. CDR3 nucleotides: TGTGCCAGTAGTCCCCGGGAGGGCCGATGGGGCACAGATACGCAGTATTTT. As protein: CASSPREGRWGTDTQYF.

The V and J genes are TRBV11-3 and TRBJ2-5; TRBD1 is a possible D gene (6 bases). The germline CDR1 and CDR2 sequences are SGHNT and YENEEA. V was cut by 5 bases and J by 5 bases, with 18 bases left in between. The CDR3 is 15 residues long. The CDR3 DNA is TGTGCCAGCAGCCCCGCAGGGGCCCGAACGGAGACCCAGTACTTC. Protein: CASSPAGARTETQYF.

The chain combines TRBV19 with TRBJ2-3; TRBD2 is a possible D gene (6 bases). The CDR3 consists of 15 residues. Germline V gene lookup returns CDR1 LNHDA and CDR2 SQIVND (reference sequence). Between the trimmed V and J ends, which lost 5 bases and 1 base, there was a span of 13 bases. The CDR3 loop is CASSLGGTGTDTQYF. In nucleotides, the CDR3 is TGTGCCAGTAGTCTGGGGGGTACCGGCACAGATACGCAGTATTTT.

The sample holds a few counts of this clone. The chain is built from TRBV5-6 and TRBJ1-2; perhaps TRBD1 as D (6 bases). This CDR3 spans 13 amino acids. V was pared by 5 bases and J by 5 bases, with 13 bases between. CDR1 is SGHDT, CDR2 YYEEEE, per germline. The CDR3 DNA follows: TGTGCCAGCAGTCGCGACAGGTCTTATGGCTACACCTTC. The encoded protein is CASSRDRSYGYTF.

The chain employs TRBV7-2 and TRBJ2-7; 7 nucleotides line up with TRBD1. Germline V lookup: CDR1 SGHTA, CDR2 FQGNSA. The CDR3 is 16 residues long. Trimming removed 2 bases from V and 7 bases from J; junction bases left unmatched: 14. In nucleotides, the CDR3 is TGTGCCAGCAGCTTAATGCGGACAGGAATCTCGGGAGAGCAGTACTTC. Protein product: CASSLMRTGISGEQYF.

This clone showed up just once. The rearrangement uses TRBV9 and TRBJ1-2, with D possibly matching TRBD1 (5 bases). V was clipped by 4 bases and J by 7 bases, with 14 bases between them. This CDR3 contains 13 residues. Germline V gene data show CDR1 as SGDLS and CDR2 as YYNGEE. DNA of the CDR3: TGTGCCAGCAGCCCAGGGAATCCGGGTGGCTACACCTTC. This encodes CASSPGNPGGYTF.

The V and J genes are TRBV19 and TRBJ2-7; weak D call: TRBD1 (6 bases). V gave up 1 base and J gave up 5 bases, with 15 bases separating them. The CDR3 has 15 amino acids. Germline V CDR1 and CDR2: LNHDA, SQIVND (reference sequence). The chain's CDR3 is CASSIARDNRHEQYF. The CDR3 DNA sequence: TGTGCCAGTAGTATAGCCCGGGACAATCGGCACGAGCAGTACTTC. Full variable domain (rest looked up from reference TRBV19 and TRBJ2-7): DGGITQSPKYLFRKEGQNVTLSCEQNLNHDAMYWYRQDPGQGLRLIYYSQIVNDFQKGDIAEGYSVSREKKESFPLTVTSAQKNPTAFYLCASSIARDNRHEQYFGPGTRLTVT.

The V and J genes are TRBV30 and TRBJ2-7; D perhaps matches TRBD1 (6 bases). CDR1 and CDR2 from the germline V gene are GTSNPN and SVGIG (reference sequence). The CDR3 length is 15 residues. V dropped 0 bases and J dropped 7 bases, with 19 bases sitting between them. The CDR3 region has the DNA TGTGCCTGGAGTGTATCTTTGACAGGAGTGGGAGAGCAGTACTTC. Translated: CAWSVSLTGVGEQYF.

The chain joins TRBV30 to TRBJ1-1; D gene uncertain. V was trimmed by 5 bases and J by 3 bases, leaving 10 bases between them. This CDR3 is 12 amino acids long. CDR1 is GTSNPN, CDR2 SVGIG, per germline (reference sequence). This chain's CDR3 is CAWGGTDTEAFF. The CDR3, as DNA: TGTGCCTGGGGAGGTACGGACACTGAAGCTTTCTTT.

The chain joins TRBV7-8 to TRBJ2-2; tentative D call: TRBD1 (5 bases). CDR3 length: 13 residues. V lost 2 bases and J lost 7, with 8 bases in between. The germline CDR1 and CDR2 sequences are SGHVS and FQNEAQ. Here the CDR3 reads CASSLQGFGELFF. CDR3 DNA sequence: TGTGCCAGCAGCTTACAGGGATTCGGGGAGCTGTTTTTT.

V gene TRBV4-3 combines with J gene TRBJ2-2; a possible D gene is TRBD2 (5 bases). The CDR3 is 15 amino acids. Trimming shortened V by 0 bases and J by 5 bases, and 10 bases separated the two germline ends. CDR1 is LGHNA and CDR2 is YSLEER in the germline V gene. In DNA, the CDR3 is TGCGCCAGCAGCCAAGATACTTCGGGGACCGGGGAGCTGTTTTTT. As protein: CASSQDTSGTGELFF.

This clone showed up just once. The chain combines TRBV5-1 with TRBJ2-3; D remains unclear. Germline-derived CDR1 and CDR2 are SGHRS and YFSETQ. V lost 0 bases and J 4 bases, leaving 6 bases between the germline ends. This CDR3 comprises 13 residues. CDR3 sequence: CASSLDSADTQYF. Written as DNA, the CDR3 is TGCGCCAGCAGCTTGGACTCCGCAGATACGCAGTATTTT. Looking up the rest from reference TRBV5-1 and TRBJ2-3 gives the full variable domain: KAGVTQTPRYLIKTRGQQVTLSCSPISGHRSVSWYQQTPGQGLQFLFEYFSETQRNKGNFPGRFSGRQFSNSRSEMNVSTLELGDSALYLCASSLDSADTQYFGPGTRLTVL.

CDR3 sequence (DNA): TGTGCCAGCTCTTCGGACTCAAACTCTCTCGGCTACACCTTC. This codes for CASSSDSNSLGYTF. The V and J genes are TRBV18 and TRBJ1-2, with D unresolved. CDR1 is KGHSH, CDR2 LQKENI, per germline. V lost 6 bases to trimming and J lost 8 bases, with 19 bases between them. CDR3 length equals 14 residues.

The chain has TRBV2 and TRBJ2-4; D possibly corresponds to TRBD2 (5 bases). The CDR3 loop spans 17 amino acids. Germline V gives CDR1 SNHLY, CDR2 FYNNEI. V was cut by 0 bases and J by 6 bases, with 18 bases left in between. In DNA form, the CDR3 reads TGTGCCAGCAGTGAAGCGCTTCTCTCGGGCGGACTAAACATTCAGTACTTC. This encodes CASSEALLSGGLNIQYF.

The V gene is TRBV4-1, the J gene TRBJ1-3; no definite D call. Germline CDR1 and CDR2: MGHRA and YSYEKL. The CDR3 has 15 amino acids. V lost 1 base and J lost 10, with 17 bases in between. This chain's CDR3 is CASSQAGEGSGTIYF. CDR3 bases: TGCGCCAGCAGCCAAGCTGGAGAGGGCTCGGGAACCATATATTTT.

This rearrangement joins TRBV5-1 to TRBJ2-3, with 10 nucleotides matching TRBD2. CDR3 size: 16 residues. Per germline, CDR1 SGHRS and CDR2 YFSETQ. The V and J ends lost 1 base and 2 bases, in that order; junction bases with no gene match: 4. CDR3 sequence (DNA): TGCGCCAGCAGCTTGCCGGGACTAGCGCACACAGATACGCAGTATTTT. This gives the protein CASSLPGLAHTDTQYF.

The chain uses TRBV19 and TRBJ2-2; TRBD1 matches at 9 bases. Germline CDR1 reads LNHDA; CDR2 reads SQIVND (reference sequence). Trimming removed 6 bases from V and 4 bases from J; junction bases left unmatched: 12. The CDR3 totals 17 residues. In nucleotides, the CDR3 is TGTGCCAGTAGGTCCCACAGCCGGGACAGGGTCACCGGGGAGCTGTTTTTT. Translating gives CASRSHSRDRVTGELFF. Combining the CDR3 with reference TRBV19 and TRBJ2-2 gives the whole variable domain DGGITQSPKYLFRKEGQNVTLSCEQNLNHDAMYWYRQDPGQGLRLIYYSQIVNDFQKGDIAEGYSVSREKKESFPLTVTSAQKNPTAFYLCASRSHSRDRVTGELFFGEGSRLTVL.